These T cell receptor beta chains were read from a single sample in a study of STAT5B mutations in CD4+ large granular lymphocyte leukemia. Method: immunoSEQ multiplex PCR; TCRdb's copy keeps in-frame clones and lacks some. The data contain 40,000 to 55,000 clones, 86% of them singletons. Sequencing was performed on CD4+ T cells from blood buffy coats. All receptors come from a human donor in good health. Both conserved end residues are part of each CDR3. Fields, in order: clone size, J gene, V gene, CDR3 protein. Size is stated for part of the rows, as once, few or many counts, or as a class when the clone is expanded.

>once|TRBJ1-1|TRBV14
CASSQDLRGLRGAFF
>-|TRBJ2-1|TRBV6-6
CASSPNNEQFF
>few|TRBJ1-1|TRBV4-3
CASSPREGAEAFF
>few|TRBJ1-5|TRBV7-2
CASSPSQGGYQPQHF
>-|TRBJ1-1|TRBV10-3
CAIRGDRAGPEAFF
>once|TRBJ2-1|TRBV11-3
CASSLHPGLAGNNEQFF
>-|TRBJ2-7|TRBV27
CASSLSGTGLSYEQYF
>once|TRBJ2-7|TRBV15
CATSSPGLAGSSGEQYF
>-|TRBJ1-1|TRBV7-9
CASSPRTGSTEAFF
>-|TRBJ1-2|TRBV6-5
CASSYRESDGYTF
>-|TRBJ1-4|TRBV6-1
CASSDPPAGNEKLFF
>-|TRBJ1-1|TRBV27
CASSLLGRTSYEAFF
>-|TRBJ2-6|TRBV29-1
CSVPLGGPGANVLTF
>-|TRBJ2-3|TRBV2
CASSGIIGGDTQYF
>-|TRBJ2-5|TRBV4-2
CASSLSWVGKETQYF
>-|TRBJ2-2|TRBV7-8
CASSLQRVPAGGELFF
>-|TRBJ1-2|TRBV15
CATSPRTGVYGYTF
>-|TRBJ2-7|TRBV30
CAWSVYGGLTVQYF
>few|TRBJ1-5|TRBV2
CASSVKYGGNQPQHF
>-|TRBJ2-5|TRBV6-5
CASSYSYGIGETQYF
>-|TRBJ2-7|TRBV6-6
CASTPAGGSLTYEQYF
>-|TRBJ1-1|TRBV29-1
CSVVRDGLGEAFF
>-|TRBJ1-2|TRBV27
CASSLPGQGYTF
>-|TRBJ2-1|TRBV19
CASSIATSGSRNEQFF
>-|TRBJ2-2|TRBV7-9
CASTSQGPGELFF
>-|TRBJ1-2|TRBV18
CASSTDRGNYGYTF
>-|TRBJ2-3|TRBV11-3
CASSLSPSGSDTQYF
>once|TRBJ2-3|TRBV19
CASSIGPGGPSTDTQYF
>-|TRBJ2-2|TRBV29-1
CSVDGTGATGELFF
>-|TRBJ2-5|TRBV5-1
CASSLGLAGEGETQYF
>-|TRBJ1-5|TRBV30
CAWGIRYSNQPQHF
>-|TRBJ1-5|TRBV7-2
CASSLRYGENQPQHF
>-|TRBJ2-7|TRBV19
CASRGTSGAVEQYF
>-|TRBJ1-3|TRBV9
CASSPQGSGNTIYF
>-|TRBJ2-7|TRBV7-6
CASSLGTGTDHSYEQYF
>-|TRBJ1-1|TRBV5-1
CASSPTGANTEAFF
>-|TRBJ1-1|TRBV5-5
CASSTPVQGWTEAFF
>-|TRBJ1-1|TRBV29-1
CSVAGQGFFAEAFF
>few|TRBJ1-2|TRBV4-1
CASSQATTASNYGYTF
>-|TRBJ2-7|TRBV6-5
CASSYGAGGAAYEQYF
>-|TRBJ2-4|TRBV30
CAWSVVSPAKNIQYF